These 30 T cell receptor beta chains were all obtained from the same sample, sequenced in a study of blood T cell repertoires in COVID-19. Sequencing was performed with immunoSEQ multiplex PCR; in TCRdb, only in-frame clones are kept and a portion is missing. The data show 86,000 or so clones, nearly 95% seen once. The sample consisted of peripheral blood. These receptors were taken from a human donor with active COVID-19. The donor label of this sample is uncertain.

The J gene is TRBJ1-5, the V gene TRBV28; TRBD1 might be the D (5 bases). The germline CDR1 and CDR2 sequences are MDHEN and SYDVKM. This CDR3 region has 11 residues. Deletions cut 6 bases from V and 10 bases from J, with 10 bases between. CDR3 residues: CASRPQGPQHF. As DNA, the CDR3 is TGTGCCAGCAGGCCTCAGGGTCCCCAGCATTTT.

This clone was recorded once. The rearrangement links TRBV28 to TRBJ1-6; 8 nucleotides line up with TRBD1. The V gene end was trimmed by 10 bases and the J gene end by 10 bases; junction bases not matched to a gene: 9. CDR1 is MDHEN, CDR2 SYDVKM, per germline. This CDR3 spans 13 amino acids. The CDR3 is CATEQGGRSPLHF. CDR3 bases: TGTGCCACCGAACAGGGGGGTCGGTCACCCCTCCACTTT.

This clone was seen a single time. V usage is TRBV4-2 and J usage is TRBJ2-7, with a possible D match to TRBD2 (5 bases). Germline V gene sequence: CDR1 LGHNA, CDR2 YNFKEQ. V was shortened by 4 bases and J by 1 base, with 11 bases between the two germline ends. The CDR3 contains 14 residues. The CDR3 loop is CASSLETTSYEQYF. CDR3 nucleotides: TGTGCCAGCAGCCTAGAGACTACGTCCTACGAGCAGTACTTC.

The chain carries TRBV3-1 (or the pseudogene TRBV3-2) and TRBJ2-2; the match to TRBD2 covers 8 bases. V gave up 0 bases and J gave up 5 bases; unmatched junction bases: 5. CDR1 is LGHDT and CDR2 is YNNKEL in the germline V gene (reference sequence). The CDR3 extends over 16 amino acids. The CDR3 reads CASSQEASGLTGELFF. The CDR3 coding sequence is TGTGCCAGCAGCCAAGAGGCTAGCGGGCTAACCGGGGAGCTGTTTTTT.

V and J are TRBV6-1 and TRBJ1-5; D is undetermined. Between the trimmed V and J ends, which lost 2 bases and 6 bases, there was a span of 23 bases. This CDR3 is built from 18 residues. The germline V gene has CDR1 MNHNS and CDR2 SASEGT. The CDR3 DNA is TGTGCCAGCAGTGAAAGCGTAGCGGGTGCGAGTAGAGTTCAGCCCCAGCATTTT. It is translated as CASSESVAGASRVQPQHF.

The rearrangement uses TRBV4-1 and TRBJ2-3, with TRBD2 as a possible D gene (7 bases). V shed 8 bases and J shed 1 base, with 25 bases lying between them. This CDR3 is built from 18 residues. The V gene's germline CDR1 is MGHRA and CDR2 YSYEKL. The CDR3 region has the DNA TGCGCCAGCCGCCTCTCAACGGGGGGCTCCCGGGGCACAGATACGCAGTATTTT. Protein: CASRLSTGGSRGTDTQYF.

The chain links TRBV7-7 to TRBJ1-5, with 8 nucleotides matching TRBD1. From germline, CDR1 is SSHAT and CDR2 FNYEAQ (reference sequence). The CDR3 extends over 17 amino acids. The trim removed 5 bases at V and 9 bases at J, leaving 18 bases unmatched. The CDR3, as DNA: TGTGCCAGCAGCCCCAGGACAGGGCCCGTCCCCGTGGGGCCCCAGCATTTT. This sequence encodes CASSPRTGPVPVGPQHF.

This chain uses TRBV27 with TRBJ2-5; no definite D call. The CDR3 extends over 16 amino acids. V lost 2 bases, J lost 4 bases, and 17 bases lay in between. Germline V gene sequence: CDR1 MNHEY, CDR2 SMNVEV (reference sequence). The CDR3 is CASSLIGSPFVETQYF. CDR3 DNA sequence: TGTGCCAGCAGTTTAATTGGTAGTCCTTTCGTAGAGACCCAGTACTTC.

The V and J genes are TRBV11-2 and TRBJ1-5; 8 positions match TRBD1. The CDR3 contains 15 residues. Germline-derived CDR1 and CDR2 are SGHAT and FQNNGV. Germline trimming cut 1 base from V and 5 bases from J; bases unmatched to any gene: 4. DNA of the CDR3: TGTGCCAGCAGCTTAGGGGGACAGGAGGATCAGCCCCAGCATTTT. It encodes CASSLGGQEDQPQHF.

The rearrangement links TRBV6-6 to TRBJ1-6; D remains ambiguous. The germline V gene has CDR1 MNHNY and CDR2 SVGAGI (reference sequence). There are 15 residues in the CDR3. The V and J ends lost 0 bases and 6 bases respectively, with 9 bases between them. CDR3 amino acids: CASSYSSGANSPLHF. The CDR3 DNA follows: TGTGCCAGCAGTTACTCCTCGGGAGCTAATTCACCCCTCCACTTT.

CDR3 sequence (DNA): TGTGCCATCAGAGGACAGGGGTCGAATAATTCACCCCTCCACTTT. It encodes CAIRGQGSNNSPLHF. The chain recombines TRBV10-3 with TRBJ1-6; 9 bases match TRBD1. This CDR3 comprises 15 residues. Unmatched junction bases numbered 5, after V lost 6 bases and J lost 5 bases. CDR1 and CDR2 (germline): ENHRY, SYGVKD.

This chain uses TRBV6-6 with TRBJ2-2, with D perhaps matching TRBD1 (5 bases). V was shortened by 11 bases and J by 6 bases, with 7 bases between the two germline ends. CDR1 and CDR2 from the germline V gene are MNHNY and SVGAGI (reference sequence). The CDR3 extends over 10 amino acids. CDR3 sequence reads: CAVRAGELFF. The CDR3 DNA reads as TGTGCCGTCAGGGCCGGGGAGCTGTTTTTT.

The chain couples TRBV19 to TRBJ1-2; 7 bases map to TRBD1. Looked up from germline, CDR1 is LNHDA and CDR2 is SQIVND (reference sequence). Germline trimming cut 6 bases from V and 2 bases from J; bases unmatched to any gene: 3. The CDR3 runs to 13 residues. CDR3 amino acids: CASRVQGNYGYTF. The CDR3 DNA reads TGTGCCAGTAGGGTACAGGGGAACTATGGCTACACCTTC.

The V and J genes are TRBV28 and TRBJ2-2; 10 nucleotides agree with TRBD1. Germline trimming cut 2 bases from V and 5 bases from J; bases unmatched to any gene: 5. Per the germline V gene, CDR1 is MDHEN and CDR2 is SYDVKM. This CDR3 has 16 residues. CDR3 protein: CASSLRPGQGTGELFF. The CDR3 DNA is TGTGCCAGCAGTTTAAGGCCGGGACAGGGGACCGGGGAGCTGTTTTTT. Filled out from reference TRBV28 and TRBJ2-2, the complete variable domain reads DVKVTQSSRYLVKRTGEKVFLECVQDMDHENMFWYRQDPGLGLRLIYFSYDVKMKEKGDIPEGYSVSREKKERFSLILESASTNQTSMYLCASSLRPGQGTGELFFGEGSRLTVL.

The genes are TRBV7-9 and TRBJ2-7, with TRBD1 identical over 7 bases. Germline CDR1 and CDR2: SEHNR and FQNEAQ (reference sequence). The CDR3 covers 14 residues. V shed 1 base and J 2 bases; nucleotides not matched to a gene: 2. The CDR3 reads CASSLGQGAYEQYF. In DNA form, the CDR3 reads TGTGCCAGCAGCTTAGGACAGGGCGCCTACGAGCAGTACTTC.

Only one count was recorded for this clone. The chain links TRBV3-1 (or the pseudogene TRBV3-2) to TRBJ2-1, with TRBD2 as a possible D gene (5 bases). CDR3 size: 13 residues. Germline V gene data show CDR1 as LGHDT and CDR2 as YNNKEL (reference sequence). Trimming removed 5 bases from V and 3 bases from J, with 8 bases in between. CDR3 region: CASSSGLYNEQFF. The DNA of the CDR3 is TGTGCCAGCAGCTCCGGACTCTACAATGAGCAGTTCTTC.

The chain combines TRBV5-6 with TRBJ2-7; possibly TRBD2 for D (7 bases). V lost 4 bases and J lost 2, with 19 bases in between. The CDR3 totals 16 residues. Germline V gene data show CDR1 as SGHDT and CDR2 as YYEEEE. The CDR3 protein is CASSRGAMISPYEQYF. The CDR3 nucleotides are TGTGCCAGCAGCCGGGGGGCTATGATTAGTCCCTACGAGCAGTACTTC.

The chain recombines TRBV6-5 with TRBJ2-7; D might be TRBD2 (5 bases). The germline gives CDR1 MNHEY, CDR2 SVGAGI. The ends were cut back, 0 bases at V and 5 bases at J, with 8 bases in the middle. This CDR3 has 13 amino acids. This CDR3 reads CASSYSGADEQYF. CDR3 in DNA: TGTGCCAGCAGTTACTCGGGAGCTGACGAGCAGTACTTC.

V is TRBV15 and J is TRBJ1-5, with no clear D. There are 14 residues in the CDR3. The V gene lost 0 bases and the J gene lost 2 bases, with 5 bases spanning the gap. Germline V gives CDR1 LNHNV, CDR2 YYDKDF (reference sequence). CDR3 protein: CATSRDPGNQPQHF. The CDR3 DNA reads TGTGCCACCAGCAGAGATCCAGGCAATCAGCCCCAGCATTTT.

The chain joins TRBV5-1 to TRBJ2-3, with 8 bases fitting TRBD1. The junction had 12 bases not matched to a gene; V was cut back by 3 bases and J by 3 bases. CDR3 length equals 17 residues. Germline V gene sequence: CDR1 SGHRS, CDR2 YFSETQ. DNA for the CDR3: TGCGCCAGCAGCTCACACCAGGGGGCGAGTAGGACAGATACGCAGTATTTT. Residues: CASSSHQGASRTDTQYF.

The chain combines TRBV7-6 with TRBJ2-7; 7 bases fit TRBD1. The ends lost 1 base at V and 0 bases at J; junction bases unmatched: 6. The CDR3 consists of 16 residues. Germline V CDR1 and CDR2: SGHVS, FNYEAQ. The CDR3 sequence: CASSLEGASSSYEQYF. In DNA form, the CDR3 reads TGTGCCAGCAGCTTAGAGGGGGCCAGCTCCTCCTACGAGCAGTACTTC.

V gene TRBV7-9 combines with J gene TRBJ2-5, with D perhaps TRBD2 (6 bases). V was cut by 0 bases and J by 4 bases, with 12 bases left in between. The CDR3 is 15 residues long. Germline V gene data show CDR1 as SEHNR and CDR2 as FQNEAQ (reference sequence). The CDR3 nucleotides are TGTGCCAGCAGCTTAGCCTCTGGGGGGTCAGAGACCCAGTACTTC. Protein: CASSLASGGSETQYF.

The V gene is TRBV12-3 or TRBV12-4, the J gene TRBJ1-2; D remains unclear. Trimming left V 7 bases short and J 1 base short, with 10 bases between. This CDR3 region has 13 residues. CDR3 nucleotides: TGTGCCAGCACCAGAACAGTTAACTATGGCTACACCTTC. Its translation is CASTRTVNYGYTF.

The chain couples TRBV5-4 to TRBJ2-2, with D possibly matching TRBD2 (5 bases). CDR3 length: 17 amino acids. Trimming left V 0 bases short and J 1 base short, with 13 bases between. CDR1 and CDR2 from the germline V gene are SGHNT and YYREEE (reference sequence). CDR3 in amino acids: CASSLDPGSLNTGELFF. The DNA of the CDR3 is TGTGCCAGCAGCTTGGATCCGGGGTCTTTGAACACCGGGGAGCTGTTTTTT. Full variable domain (outside the CDR3, taken from reference TRBV5-4 and TRBJ2-2): ETGVTQSPTHLIKTRGQQVTLRCSSQSGHNTVSWYQQALGQGPQFIFQYYREEENGRGNFPPRFSGLQFPNYSSELNVNALELDDSALYLCASSLDPGSLNTGELFFGEGSRLTVL.

The chain links TRBV19 to TRBJ2-3; no definite D call. The CDR3 length is 13 residues. Trimming pared 4 bases from V and 5 bases from J, leaving 10 bases between. The germline V gene has CDR1 LNHDA and CDR2 SQIVND (reference sequence). CDR3 in amino acids: CASSTERGDTQYF. In DNA, the CDR3 is TGTGCCAGTAGTACTGAACGCGGAGATACGCAGTATTTT.

This sequence joins TRBV2 and TRBJ2-7, with 9 bases matching TRBD2. The V segment lost 4 bases and the J segment 0 bases; nucleotides outside the gene matches: 7. Germline V CDR1 and CDR2: SNHLY, FYNNEI. The CDR3 is 16 residues long. CDR3 sequence (DNA): TGTGCCAGCAGTGCTCCGGCGGGGGGGACCTCCTACGAGCAGTACTTC. Amino acids: CASSAPAGGTSYEQYF. The complete variable domain, with remaining parts taken from reference TRBV2 and TRBJ2-7, reads EPEVTQTPSHQVTQMGQEVILRCVPISNHLYFYWYRQILGQKVEFLVSFYNNEISEKSEIFDDQFSVERPDGSNFTLKIRSTKLEDSAMYFCASSAPAGGTSYEQYFGPGTRLTVT.

The chain couples TRBV7-2 to TRBJ2-1, with 9 bases that match TRBD1. Germline V CDR1 and CDR2: SGHTA, FQGNSA. The CDR3 sequence is 14 residues long. V lost 9 bases to trimming and J lost 3 bases; unmatched junction nucleotides: 6. CDR3 DNA sequence: TGTGCCAGTTCGAGACAGGGGGGCTACAATGAGCAGTTCTTC. Protein: CASSRQGGYNEQFF.

The CDR3 region has the DNA TGTGCCAGTAGTAGGGGGGGAGGGTTCGACGAGCAGTACTTC. Translation: CASSRGGGFDEQYF. The rearrangement joins TRBV19 to TRBJ2-7; 7 bases agree with TRBD2. The J segment lost 5 bases and the V segment lost 4 bases, leaving 8 bases of the junction unmatched. Germline V gives CDR1 LNHDA, CDR2 SQIVND (reference sequence). This CDR3 region has 14 residues.

This chain connects TRBV7-2 to TRBJ2-3; no reliable D call. This CDR3 comprises 13 residues. Germline V gives CDR1 SGHTA, CDR2 FQGNSA. Trimming removed 4 bases at V and 6 bases at J, with 11 bases between. CDR3: CASSSPSYDTQYF. Here the CDR3 DNA reads TGTGCCAGCAGCTCCCCTTCCTATGATACGCAGTATTTT. The whole variable domain, filled in from reference TRBV7-2 and TRBJ2-3, reads GAGVSQSPSNKVTEKGKDVELRCDPISGHTALYWYRQSLGQGLEFLIYFQGNSAPDKSGLPSDRFSAERTGGSVSTLTIQRTQQEDSAVYLCASSSPSYDTQYFGPGTRLTVL.

The gene calls are TRBV2 and TRBJ2-5; a possible D gene is TRBD1 (6 bases). The CDR3 runs to 13 residues. Germline V gene sequence: CDR1 SNHLY, CDR2 FYNNEI. The V gene lost 4 bases and the J gene lost 7 bases, with 13 bases spanning the gap. The CDR3 reads CASSGSGRGTQYF. The CDR3 coding sequence is TGTGCCAGCAGTGGTTCCGGCAGGGGGACCCAGTACTTC. The variable domain in full, with the rest retrieved from reference TRBV2 and TRBJ2-5, is EPEVTQTPSHQVTQMGQEVILRCVPISNHLYFYWYRQILGQKVEFLVSFYNNEISEKSEIFDDQFSVERPDGSNFTLKIRSTKLEDSAMYFCASSGSGRGTQYFGPGTRLLVL.